This T cell receptor (beta chain) was captured in a study of graft-versus-host responses after intestinal transplantation. Study as a whole: Recipients across the board were started on anti-thymocyte globulin induction, then kept on tacrolimus and steroids for two to four years.

With respect to this clone: Its antigen is currently unknown.

This CDR3 region has 13 residues. Germline V CDR1 and CDR2: SGHRS, YFSETQ. Deletions cut 0 bases from V and 5 bases from J, with 9 bases between. Using immunoSEQ multiplex PCR, the repertoire was profiled, and TCRdb retains in-frame clones only, with some absent. This sample has tens of thousands of clones, with less than 90% found just once. The study, taken as a whole, reports: The highest levels of circulating GvH clones went along with early declines in HvG clones after transplant.

This receptor was obtained from a human patient who received an intestinal transplant, so some T cells may come from the graft donor. This sequence joins TRBV5-1 and TRBJ2-7; D might be TRBD1 (6 bases). The material sequenced was PBMCs, taken more than 950 days after transplant. CDR3 in DNA: TGCGCCAGCAGCTTGGAGGGGGTTCACGAGCAGTACTTC. Translated: CASSLEGVHEQYF.